The TCR beta chain under discussion was sequenced for a study of CD8 T cells in ankylosing spondylitis. General study results and limits: In reactive arthritis synovial fluid and blood, some motif variants had been reported before. Disease-associated clonotypes exhibited CD8+ identity and were relatively infrequent in peripheral blood. Reportedly, matched ankylosing spondylitis synovial fluid was significantly enriched for disease-linked clones. A motif in TCR beta, a set of eight highly homologous variants, appeared characteristic of ankylosing spondylitis blood.

TCR beta libraries were made by quantitative 5'-RACE with molecular barcodes. TCRdb processed the 5' RACE reads anew with MiXCR; each CDR3 protein has one entry. Of about 330,000 distinct CDR3 sequences in the sample, less than 9.5% were seen once. The length of the CDR3 is 13 residues. Trimming took off 10 bases at V and 4 bases at J, with 13 bases between the two ends. Germline V gene lookup returns CDR1 ENHRY and CDR2 SYGVKD. Only a few counts were recorded for this clonotype. Its antigen is unidentified. The sequence was obtained from a male donor with ankylosing spondylitis. V and J are TRBV10-3 and TRBJ2-2; no clear D gene. The sequenced material came from blood, either unsorted or a sorted T cell fraction (not recorded which). The DNA of the CDR3 is TGTGCCACCCTCCCCCAGGCCACCGGGGAGCTGTTTTTT. Protein: CATLPQATGELFF.